This T cell receptor (beta chain) was recorded in a study of cytomegalovirus exposure and HLA in healthy donors. The repertoire was sequenced with immunoSEQ multiplex PCR; TCRdb's copy has only in-frame clones and lacks some. Of more than 250,000 clones in the sample, roughly nine tenths were seen once. Notes on this clone: Its matching antigen is unknown.

General study findings and limits: According to a subsequent analysis, TCR clusters identified in the first cohort showed a tendency to co-occur across the 120 or so validation repertoires.

The TCR originated in a woman between 25 and 40 years old in good health and CMV-seropositive. The source material was PBMCs.

The CDR3, as DNA: TGTGCCAGCAGCCTGGAAGGCGGGGGGCCCGGGGAGCTGTTTTTT. Residues: CASSLEGGGPGELFF. The chain is built from TRBV7-6 and TRBJ2-2; 8 positions agree with TRBD2. This CDR3 has 15 residues. Germline V gene sequence: CDR1 SGHVS, CDR2 FNYEAQ. V lost 5 bases and J lost 6; bases outside the gene matches: 8. Using reference TRBV7-6 and TRBJ2-2 for the parts outside the CDR3, the full variable domain is GAGVSQSPRYKVTKRGQDVALRCDPISGHVSLYWYRQALGQGPEFLTYFNYEAQQDKSGLPNDRFSAERPEGSISTLTIQRTEQRDSAMYRCASSLEGGGPGELFFGEGSRLTVL.